This T cell receptor (beta chain) came from a study of blood T cell repertoires in COVID-19. As for the study in general: From T cells, B-cell-depleted T cells, or PBMCs came the material, which was cDNA or gDNA.

This CDR3 has 15 amino acids. Germline CDR1 reads SGHNT; CDR2 reads YYREEE (reference sequence). V was trimmed by 3 bases and J by 2 bases, leaving 13 bases between them. Per the authors' pipeline: Reference gene primers were amplified, and this amplification served to estimate nucleated cell counts. Repertoires were generated with immunoSEQ multiplex PCR, while TCRdb's copy carries only in-frame clones and drops some. V and J calls and clone size are as listed in that table; D and trimming were resolved from the DNA. The sample has nearly 90,000 clones; 75% to 90% are singletons. V and J are TRBV5-4 and TRBJ2-3, with D perhaps matching TRBD2 (7 bases). Sequencing was done on a sample of peripheral blood. The sequence derives from a man at least 80 years old with acute or convalescent COVID-19. CDR3: CASSWGGPSTDTQYF. Written as DNA, the CDR3 is TGTGCCAGCAGCTGGGGGGGCCCTTCCACAGATACGCAGTATTTT.